This T cell receptor beta chain is from a study of T cells expressing NK-cell markers. Overall study: Sequencing covered eight donors, seven HCMV-seropositive and one seronegative. Overall study results and limits: Dominance of the CD3+CD56-NKG2C+ fraction by these clonotypes also held in several donors.

UMIs accompanied the 5'RACE template switching by which TCR beta cDNA was made. TCRdb re-called the 5' RACE reads and shows each CDR3 protein once, DNA omitted. The sample data list a few hundred thousand distinct CDR3 sequences. Per the germline V gene, CDR1 is DFQATT and CDR2 is SNEGSKA (reference sequence). The CDR3 length is 15 residues. About this clonotype: What it recognizes is unknown.

The clonotype originates from a young man in good health. The sequenced sample consisted of blood T cells: a sorted CD56 or NKG2C T cell subset, CD4+ or CD8+ T cells, or bulk PBMC T cells (not recorded which). The chain has TRBV20-1 and TRBJ2-1; TCRdb gives TRBD2 as the D gene, but with no DNA this cannot be confirmed. CDR3 protein: CSARVGSYEGNEQFF.